This T cell receptor beta chain was captured in a study of shared clonotypes between healthy human individuals. Germline V gene sequence: CDR1 SEHNR, CDR2 FQNEAQ (reference sequence). The CDR3 has 11 amino acids. Trimming took 3 bases from V and 11 from J, leaving 11 bases between them. The protocol was immunoSEQ multiplex PCR, while the TCRdb copy is restricted to in-frame clones and leaves out a portion. The table records around 1.9 million clones, approximately 94% of them present only once. Positively selected for CCR7, the CD45RO-negative cells used as naive CD8 cells excluded terminally differentiated effector memory CD45RA+ cells.

The sequence came from a young man in good health. Some clones in this sample may be carry-over from other donors' samples. The rearrangement links TRBV7-9 to TRBJ2-7; D possibly uses TRBD1 or TRBD2 (5 bases each). Sequenced: naive CD8+ T cells from PBMCs. The CDR3 DNA reads as TGTGCCAGCAGCTTTTTGGGGGAAGAGTACTTC. Amino acid sequence: CASSFLGEEYF.